Listed here are 30 T cell receptor beta chains from one sample, sequenced in a study of cytomegalovirus exposure and HLA in healthy donors. 13 Jbeta primers and 60 Vbeta primers were used for the PCR. Profiled with immunoSEQ multiplex PCR; TCRdb holds only in-frame clones, not every one. The data contain fewer than 150,000 clones, 67% of them singletons. Sequenced material: PBMCs. These receptors originate from a man aged 18-30 years in good health and CMV-seropositive.

The chain combines TRBV5-4 with TRBJ2-5; 8 bases line up with TRBD2. The CDR3 extends over 16 amino acids. Germline assignment: CDR1 SGHNT and CDR2 YYREEE (reference sequence). The V gene end was trimmed by 0 bases and the J gene end by 0 bases; junction bases not matched to a gene: 4. CDR3 coding DNA: TGTGCCAGCAGCTTGGAAGCGGGGGAATACCAAGAGACCCAGTACTTC. This sequence encodes CASSLEAGEYQETQYF.

The CDR3, as DNA: TGCGCCAGCAGCTTGACGGGGGGCCTGGAGAACACTGAAGCTTTCTTT. Translation gives CASSLTGGLENTEAFF. The J gene is TRBJ1-1, the V gene TRBV5-1; maybe TRBD1 (6 bases). CDR3 length: 16 amino acids. Germline-derived CDR1 and CDR2 are SGHRS and YFSETQ. The V and J ends lost 1 base and 1 base respectively, with 14 bases between them. Full variable domain (missing parts from reference TRBV5-1 and TRBJ1-1): KAGVTQTPRYLIKTRGQQVTLSCSPISGHRSVSWYQQTPGQGLQFLFEYFSETQRNKGNFPGRFSGRQFSNSRSEMNVSTLELGDSALYLCASSLTGGLENTEAFFGQGTRLTVV.

In DNA, the CDR3 is TGCGCCAGCAGCTTGTTGTCAGGGGTGAACACTGAAGCTTTCTTT. Translated: CASSLLSGVNTEAFF. The rearrangement joins TRBV5-1 to TRBJ1-1; D might be TRBD1 (6 bases). The CDR3 is 15 residues long. Trimming cost V 1 base and J 0 bases, with 10 bases left between them. Germline CDR1 reads SGHRS; CDR2 reads YFSETQ.

The table lists this clone with a count of one. The V call is TRBV5-1, the J call TRBJ2-7; D not certain. From germline, CDR1 is SGHRS and CDR2 YFSETQ. V lost 1 base and J 6 bases, leaving 14 bases between the germline ends. CDR3 length: 14 residues. In DNA form, the CDR3 reads TGCGCCAGCAGCTTGTCAGCAGGTGTCAGCGAGCAGTACTTC. Amino acids: CASSLSAGVSEQYF.

The chain uses TRBV7-2 and TRBJ1-2, with 8 bases fitting TRBD1. Germline lookup yields CDR1 SGHTA and CDR2 FQGNSA. Germline trimming cut 3 bases from V and 4 bases from J; bases unmatched to any gene: 13. The CDR3 has 17 amino acids. DNA for the CDR3: TGTGCCAGCAGCTTTTACCATGCCGGGACAGGCGTCTATGGCTACACCTTC. Amino acids: CASSFYHAGTGVYGYTF.

The chain has TRBV6-5 and TRBJ1-4; unclear D gene. Trimming pared 4 bases from V and 5 bases from J, leaving 17 bases between. The germline V gene encodes CDR1 MNHEY and CDR2 SVGAGI. The CDR3 is 16 residues long. DNA of the CDR3: TGTGCCAGCAGTTCCCCCTTGCGGCTTGGGAATGAAAAACTGTTTTTT. This translates into CASSSPLRLGNEKLFF.

The J gene is TRBJ1-4, the V gene TRBV7-9, with 9 nucleotides matching TRBD1. Per the germline V gene, CDR1 is SEHNR and CDR2 is FQNEAQ (reference sequence). The CDR3 totals 16 residues. Trimming removed 5 bases from V and 4 bases from J; junction bases left unmatched: 8. CDR3 nucleotides: TGTGCCAGCAGCCTTACAGGGGGCGCGGGTAATGAAAAACTGTTTTTT. It codes for CASSLTGGAGNEKLFF.

This chain links TRBV7-7 with TRBJ2-3, with D maybe TRBD1 (5 bases). The CDR3 spans 14 residues. CDR1 is SSHAT and CDR2 is FNYEAQ in the germline V gene (reference sequence). The V and J ends lost 6 bases and 2 bases respectively, with 12 bases between them. Written as DNA, the CDR3 is TGTGCCAGCAGTTCTACAGGACCCACAGATACGCAGTATTTT. It specifies CASSSTGPTDTQYF.

This clone came up once. This chain joins TRBV6-1 and TRBJ2-7, with 10 bases fitting TRBD1. This CDR3 comprises 16 residues. CDR1 MNHNS and CDR2 SASEGT come from the germline V gene. With V trimmed by 2 bases and J by 6 bases, 10 bases remained unmatched. CDR3 nucleotides: TGTGCCAGCAGTGAATGGGTGGGACAGGGGAGTGCCGAGCAGTACTTC. It specifies CASSEWVGQGSAEQYF.

The chain employs TRBV30 and TRBJ2-7, with 9 bases lining up with TRBD2. The CDR3 is made up of 15 amino acids. Germline-derived CDR1 and CDR2 are GTSNPN and SVGIG (reference sequence). V trimming: 3 bases; J trimming: 1 base; junction bases outside the gene matches: 7. The CDR3 loop reads CAWRGGLAGSYEQYF. DNA for the CDR3: TGTGCCTGGAGGGGAGGGCTAGCGGGGTCCTACGAGCAGTACTTC.

This chain uses TRBV4-2 with TRBJ2-3; 14 nucleotides agree with TRBD2. After removal of 4 bases from V and 6 bases from J, the junction contained 6 bases not matched to a gene. The CDR3 sequence is 16 residues long. The germline gives CDR1 LGHNA, CDR2 YNFKEQ. This CDR3 reads CASSLRLAGGQDTQYF. DNA of the CDR3: TGTGCCAGCAGCCTCCGACTAGCGGGGGGGCAGGATACGCAGTATTTT.

This clone appeared a single time. The chain combines TRBV28 with TRBJ2-7; 8 nucleotides match TRBD1. The germline CDR1 and CDR2 sequences are MDHEN and SYDVKM. V gave up 6 bases and J gave up 3 bases; unmatched junction bases: 4. CDR3 length equals 13 residues. This CDR3 is CASRKQGVYEQYV. The CDR3 DNA is TGTGCCAGCAGAAAACAGGGGGTCTACGAGCAGTACGTC.

The genes are TRBV19 and TRBJ1-5; D possibly corresponds to TRBD1 (6 bases). With 6 bases removed from V and 5 bases from J, the gap between germline ends came to 17 bases. Germline-derived CDR1 and CDR2 are LNHDA and SQIVND (reference sequence). The CDR3 length is 15 residues. DNA of the CDR3: TGTGCCAGTAGGGGCAGGGGCTTAGACCATCAGCCCCAGCATTTT. Translation: CASRGRGLDHQPQHF.

The chain's CDR3 is CASSRDRVSNQPQHF. In nucleotides, the CDR3 is TGTGCCAGCAGTCGGGACAGGGTAAGCAATCAGCCCCAGCATTTT. The rearrangement links TRBV2 to TRBJ1-5, with 9 nucleotides matching TRBD1. J gave up 1 base and V 5 bases, and 3 bases lay outside the gene matches. CDR3 length: 15 amino acids. Germline CDR1 and CDR2: SNHLY and FYNNEI.

This clone was detected only a few times. This rearrangement joins TRBV19 to TRBJ2-3, with TRBD2 identical over 11 bases. The CDR3 is made up of 13 amino acids. Germline CDR1 reads LNHDA; CDR2 reads SQIVND (reference sequence). Trimming removed 8 bases from V and 7 bases from J; junction bases left unmatched: 5. CDR3 amino acids: CASSGTSGYTQYF. The CDR3 DNA is TGTGCCAGTTCCGGGACTAGCGGATATACGCAGTATTTT.

This chain connects TRBV28 to TRBJ2-6; 8 bases are a match to TRBD1. CDR3 length equals 18 residues. CDR1 is MDHEN and CDR2 is SYDVKM in the germline V gene. V was pared by 4 bases and J by 0 bases, with 8 bases of the junction left unmatched. CDR3 DNA: TGTGCCAGCAGTTCCGTCGGACAGGGACCCTCTGGGGCCAACGTCCTGACTTTC. The encoded protein is CASSSVGQGPSGANVLTF.

This chain uses TRBV7-9 with TRBJ2-7; weak D call: TRBD2 (5 bases). This CDR3 has 13 amino acids. Germline CDR1 is SEHNR and CDR2 is FQNEAQ (reference sequence). V shed 0 bases and J shed 7 bases, with 10 bases lying between them. CDR3 DNA sequence: TGTGCCAGCAGCTTAGCGGGGAGTAGGGAGCAGTACTTC. Amino acid sequence: CASSLAGSREQYF. Filled out from reference TRBV7-9 and TRBJ2-7, the complete variable domain reads DTGVSQNPRHKITKRGQNVTFRCDPISEHNRLYWYRQTLGQGPEFLTYFQNEAQLEKSRLLSDRFSAERPKGSFSTLEIQRTEQGDSAMYLCASSLAGSREQYFGPGTRLTVT.

V gene TRBV28 combines with J gene TRBJ1-2, with 11 bases matching TRBD1. The CDR3 length is 18 residues. CDR1 MDHEN and CDR2 SYDVKM come from the germline V gene. The V gene end was trimmed by 2 bases and the J gene end by 4 bases; junction bases not matched to a gene: 12. This CDR3 reads CASSLSLGQGARSYGYTF. As DNA, the CDR3 is TGTGCCAGCAGTTTAAGTCTAGGACAGGGGGCCAGAAGCTATGGCTACACCTTC.

A remark on this clone: Other DNA sequences in the same sample also yield this CDR3. The gene calls are TRBV6-5 and TRBJ2-5, with D possibly matching TRBD1 (5 bases). The germline CDR1 and CDR2 sequences are MNHEY and SVGAGI. V lost 0 bases, J lost 5 bases, and 10 bases lay in between. The length of the CDR3 is 14 residues. The CDR3 DNA reads TGTGCCAGCAGTTACTCCCAGGGTTGGGAGACCCAGTACTTC. It yields the protein CASSYSQGWETQYF.

In this sample, this clone turned up once. This chain joins TRBV19 and TRBJ1-2; 7 bases are a match to TRBD1. With 8 bases clipped from V and 4 bases from J, the junction kept 16 bases outside the gene matches. This CDR3 comprises 16 residues. CDR1 is LNHDA, CDR2 SQIVND, per germline (reference sequence). In DNA, the CDR3 is TGTGCCAGTTCCGATGTTACCGCGGGACAGCTCTATGGCTACACCTTC. It encodes CASSDVTAGQLYGYTF.

There are a few counts of this clone. The chain uses TRBV5-1 and TRBJ2-2; D might be TRBD1 (6 bases). Germline loops: CDR1 SGHRS, CDR2 YFSETQ. The CDR3 extends over 15 amino acids. Trimming stripped 5 bases from V and 1 base from J, with 12 bases between. The CDR3 reads CASSRDNQNTGELFF. The CDR3 DNA is TGCGCCAGCAGTCGGGACAACCAGAACACCGGGGAGCTGTTTTTT.

This clone was seen once. This sequence joins TRBV4-2 and TRBJ1-3; 8 bases map to TRBD1. V trimming: 3 bases; J trimming: 4 bases; junction bases outside the gene matches: 8. CDR1 and CDR2 from the germline V gene are LGHNA and YNFKEQ. This CDR3 is built from 16 residues. The CDR3 region is CASSQAGRDRGNTIYF. The CDR3 bases are TGTGCCAGCAGCCAGGCGGGTCGGGACAGGGGAAACACCATATATTTT.

The chain uses TRBV2 and TRBJ1-5; D gene unclear. This CDR3 region has 13 residues. Germline values: CDR1 SNHLY, CDR2 FYNNEI. The ends were cut back, 5 bases at V and 4 bases at J, with 9 bases in the middle. The CDR3: CASSYVENQPQHF. The CDR3 DNA reads TGTGCCAGCAGTTACGTGGAGAATCAGCCCCAGCATTTT.

This chain connects TRBV7-9 to TRBJ1-1; 10 bases match TRBD1. V lost 2 bases and J lost 1; bases outside the gene matches: 1. There are 15 residues in the CDR3. Germline V lookup: CDR1 SEHNR, CDR2 FQNEAQ (reference sequence). The CDR3 DNA sequence: TGTGCCAGCAGCTTACGACAGGGGGCGAACACTGAAGCTTTCTTT. Translation gives CASSLRQGANTEAFF.

The J gene is TRBJ1-6, the V gene TRBV5-1; the match to TRBD1 covers 7 bases. The J segment lost 3 bases and the V segment lost 3 bases, leaving 3 bases of the junction unmatched. CDR1 and CDR2 (germline): SGHRS, YFSETQ. The CDR3 contains 15 residues. In DNA form, the CDR3 reads TGCGCCAGCAGCTGGGGGACAGACTATAATTCACCCCTCCACTTT. Translated: CASSWGTDYNSPLHF.

The rearrangement joins TRBV11-3 to TRBJ2-7; the match to TRBD2 covers 8 bases. CDR1 is SGHNT and CDR2 is YENEEA in the germline V gene. J was trimmed by 2 bases and V by 2 bases; bases with no gene match: 17. The CDR3 spans 19 residues. This chain's CDR3 is CASSLTWIIAGSNAYEQYF. CDR3 in DNA: TGTGCCAGCAGCTTAACATGGATCATAGCGGGGAGTAACGCCTACGAGCAGTACTTC.

The V call is TRBV5-1, the J call TRBJ2-3; TRBD2 is a possible D gene (7 bases). Per germline, CDR1 SGHRS and CDR2 YFSETQ. The CDR3 contains 16 residues. V lost 7 bases and J 5 bases, leaving 23 bases between the germline ends. This CDR3 reads CASGAGFGGGQDTQYF. In DNA form, the CDR3 reads TGCGCCAGCGGAGCAGGGTTTGGGGGGGGGCAAGATACGCAGTATTTT. The whole variable domain, remainder taken from reference TRBV5-1 and TRBJ2-3, is KAGVTQTPRYLIKTRGQQVTLSCSPISGHRSVSWYQQTPGQGLQFLFEYFSETQRNKGNFPGRFSGRQFSNSRSEMNVSTLELGDSALYLCASGAGFGGGQDTQYFGPGTRLTVL.

The chain links TRBV5-1 to TRBJ1-2, with a tentative D call TRBD1 (5 bases). Germline CDR1 reads SGHRS; CDR2 reads YFSETQ. This CDR3 region has 12 residues. Trimming pared 0 bases from V and 7 bases from J, leaving 7 bases between. The CDR3 bases are TGCGCCAGCAGCTTGGGGGGGGGTGGCTACACCTTC. Translation: CASSLGGGGYTF.

This clone was counted only a few times. The chain joins TRBV6-5 to TRBJ2-5; 7 nucleotides match TRBD2. The germline gives CDR1 MNHEY, CDR2 SVGAGI. The CDR3 sequence is 16 residues long. Trimming took 0 bases from V and 5 from J; bases not matched to a gene: 9. The CDR3 loop is CASSYSYGGSSETQYF. In DNA form, the CDR3 reads TGTGCCAGCAGTTACTCTTACGGGGGGTCCTCGGAGACCCAGTACTTC.

This clone was seen a few times. CDR3 in amino acids: CASSPGTGVTEAFF. The CDR3 DNA reads as TGTGCCAGCTCACCCGGGACAGGGGTCACTGAAGCTTTCTTT. The chain joins TRBV18 to TRBJ1-1; 10 nucleotides align to TRBD1. This CDR3 has 14 amino acids. Germline trimming cut 3 bases from V and 4 bases from J; bases unmatched to any gene: 2. Germline V gene sequence: CDR1 KGHSH, CDR2 LQKENI.